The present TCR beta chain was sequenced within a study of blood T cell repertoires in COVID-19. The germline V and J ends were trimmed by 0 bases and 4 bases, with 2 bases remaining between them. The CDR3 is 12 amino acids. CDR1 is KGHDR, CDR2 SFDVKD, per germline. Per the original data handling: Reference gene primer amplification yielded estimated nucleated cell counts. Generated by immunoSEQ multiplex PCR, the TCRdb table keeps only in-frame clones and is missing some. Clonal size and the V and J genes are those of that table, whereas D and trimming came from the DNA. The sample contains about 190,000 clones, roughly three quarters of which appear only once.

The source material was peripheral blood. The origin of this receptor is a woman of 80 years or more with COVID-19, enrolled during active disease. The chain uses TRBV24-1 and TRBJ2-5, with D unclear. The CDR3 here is CATSDLLETQYF. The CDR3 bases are TGTGCCACCAGTGATTTGCTAGAGACCCAGTACTTC.